These T cell receptor beta chains were read from a single sample in a study of blood T cell repertoires in COVID-19. The protocol was immunoSEQ multiplex PCR, while the TCRdb copy is restricted to in-frame clones and leaves out a portion. Here the sample spans 210,000 or so clones, roughly 90% being singletons. Material: peripheral blood. The receptor set was obtained from a man in his forties or fifties with acute or convalescent COVID-19. Both conserved end residues are part of each CDR3. D genes are given only for firm matches. Some rows have no size entry. The others give once, few or many, or a class for an expanded clone.

NA TRBJ2-7 14 TRBV28 TRBD2 TGTGCCAGCAGTTCCGGGGGGTACGGGGCCGAGCAGTACTTC CASSSGGYGAEQYF
NA TRBJ1-3 15 TRBV5-1 TRBD1 TGCGCCAGCAGCTCAACGACAGGGGCTGGAAACACCATATATTTT CASSSTTGAGNTIYF
NA TRBJ1-3 15 TRBV5-1 TRBD1 TGCGCCAGCAGGCTACAGGGGGCGGCTGGAAACACCATATATTTT CASRLQGAAGNTIYF
NA TRBJ1-3 16 TRBV5-1 NA TGCGCCAGCAGCTTGGAACTAACAGGGCACGGAAACACCATATATTTT CASSLELTGHGNTIYF
NA TRBJ1-1 14 TRBV29-1 TRBD1 TGCAGCGCTACTGAGAGGACAGGGGTAACTGAAGCTTTCTTT CSATERTGVTEAFF
NA TRBJ1-1 12 TRBV12-3/TRBV12-4 NA TGTGCCATAGATGAGTACCGCCGGGAAGCTTTCTTT CAIDEYRREAFF
NA TRBJ2-2 13 TRBV12-3/TRBV12-4 TRBD1 TGTGCCAGCCGGCAGGGGGAAACCGGGGAGCTGTTTTTT CASRQGETGELFF
NA TRBJ2-3 15 TRBV30 TRBD1 TGTGCCTGGAGTGGGGACAGGGGTGTCGGAGATACGCAGTATTTT CAWSGDRGVGDTQYF
NA TRBJ1-4 16 TRBV6-5 TRBD1 TGTGCCAGCAGTTCGGGACAGGGGGCCTTAAATGAAAAACTGTTTTTT CASSSGQGALNEKLFF
NA TRBJ1-5 13 TRBV10-3 TRBD1 TGTGCCATCAGTCGGACAGGGGATCAGCCCCAGCATTTT CAISRTGDQPQHF
NA TRBJ1-2 15 TRBV5-4 TRBD1 TGTGCCAGCAGCTTGGACAGGGGGCAAATGAGTGGCTACACCTTC CASSLDRGQMSGYTF
NA TRBJ1-5 15 TRBV28 TRBD1 TGTGCCAGCAGTATCCGGGACAGGGCGTATCAGCCCCAGCATTTT CASSIRDRAYQPQHF
NA TRBJ1-3 18 TRBV6-2/TRBV6-3 TRBD1 TGTGCCAGCAGCCGTCGGACAGGGACCACCAGCTCTGGAAACACCATATATTTT CASSRRTGTTSSGNTIYF
NA TRBJ2-2 13 TRBV11-2 NA TGTGCCAGCAAAGAGAGGAGAACCGGGGAGCTGTTTTTT CASKERRTGELFF
NA TRBJ1-4 14 TRBV5-1 NA TGCGCCAGCAGCTTGGACGCGGGGAGTGAAAAACTGTTTTTT CASSLDAGSEKLFF
once TRBJ1-2 14 TRBV9 TRBD1 TGTGCCAGCAGCCCAGGGGGCATTTACTATGGCTACACCTTC CASSPGGIYYGYTF
NA TRBJ1-6 16 TRBV7-2 NA TGTGCCAGCAGCTTATTCCCCGCGGGGGGGAATTCACCCCTCCACTTT CASSLFPAGGNSPLHF
NA TRBJ2-7 12 TRBV11-1 NA TGTGCCAGCAGCTCCCAGGGTTACGAGCAGTACTTC CASSSQGYEQYF
NA TRBJ2-7 13 TRBV19 NA TGTGCCAGTAGTATAAAGGAGGGGAACGAGCAGTACTTC CASSIKEGNEQYF
NA TRBJ2-1 14 TRBV6-6 NA TGTGCCAGCAGACCCACAGAAAACTACAATGAGCAGTTCTTC CASRPTENYNEQFF
NA TRBJ1-2 14 TRBV15 NA TGTGCCACCAGCAGAGTAGTACAGGTTGATGGCTACACCTTC CATSRVVQVDGYTF
NA TRBJ2-2 14 TRBV19 NA TGTGCCAGTAGACAGGGTCAAAACACCGGGGAGCTGTTTTTT CASRQGQNTGELFF
NA TRBJ1-2 16 TRBV5-6 NA TGTGCCAGCAGCCCCCGCGGGGGGGGCGTAGGCTATGGCTACACCTTC CASSPRGGGVGYGYTF
NA TRBJ2-5 12 TRBV24-1 NA TGTGCCACCAGCCAGGGACAAGAGACCCAGTACTTC CATSQGQETQYF
NA TRBJ2-1 11 TRBV4-1 NA TGCGCCAGCAGCCAAGCGGGTGAGCAGTTCTTC CASSQAGEQFF
NA TRBJ2-2 16 TRBV19 NA TGTGCCAGTAGTATACCACCGGGACACTCAACCGGGGAGCTGTTTTTT CASSIPPGHSTGELFF
once TRBJ1-6 17 TRBV7-8 TRBD1 TGTGCCAGCAGCCCCCGCGCAGGGGGCAGTTATAATTCACCCCTCCACTTT CASSPRAGGSYNSPLHF
NA TRBJ1-1 15 TRBV2 TRBD1 TGTGCCAGCAGTGAATTGGGGACAGGGAACACTGAAGCTTTCTTT CASSELGTGNTEAFF
NA TRBJ1-5 14 TRBV5-1 TRBD1 TGCGCCAGCAGCTTGGGGGCAGGGGGCCAGCCCCAGCATTTT CASSLGAGGQPQHF
NA TRBJ1-1 14 TRBV5-1 TRBD1 TGCGCCAGCAAAGAGCCGGGACAGGGAACTGAAGCTTTCTTT CASKEPGQGTEAFF
NA TRBJ2-1 13 TRBV28 NA TGTGCCAGCACCGAAGGACAGGGACTAAAGCAGTTCTTC CASTEGQGLKQFF
NA TRBJ1-6 17 TRBV6-2/TRBV6-3 NA TGTGCCAGCAGTCTTAAGGCGGCGGGGGCGTCTTACTCACCCCTCCACTTT CASSLKAAGASYSPLHF
NA TRBJ2-5 14 TRBV24-1 NA TGTGCCACCAGTGCCCGGGGTTCCCAAGAGACCCAGTACTTC CATSARGSQETQYF
NA TRBJ2-7 14 TRBV24-1 TRBD1 TGTGCCACCAGTGGAGGGACAGGCGGCGACGAGCAGTACTTC CATSGGTGGDEQYF
once TRBJ2-3 15 TRBV27 NA TGTGCCAGCAGTTTTAGCCATCTAAGCACAGATACGCAGTATTTT CASSFSHLSTDTQYF
NA TRBJ2-7 14 TRBV2 TRBD1 TGTGCCAGCAGTCGGACAGGTCCTGCCTACGAGCAGTACTTC CASSRTGPAYEQYF
NA TRBJ2-2 14 TRBV5-1 TRBD1 TGCGCCAGCAGCCTGGGACAGGACACCGGGGAGCTGTTTTTT CASSLGQDTGELFF
few TRBJ2-3 14 TRBV6-5 TRBD1 TGTGCCAGCAAGCTAGTAGGACAGGGGACAACGCAGTATTTT CASKLVGQGTTQYF
NA TRBJ1-5 15 TRBV7-8 NA TGTGCCAGCAGCTTAGGACGGGGTTACAATCAGCCCCAGCATTTT CASSLGRGYNQPQHF
NA TRBJ2-1 16 TRBV7-9 TRBD2 TGTGCCAGCAGCTTAGCACTCGGGACTACCTACAATGAGCAGTTCTTC CASSLALGTTYNEQFF
NA TRBJ1-2 11 TRBV2 NA TGTGCCAGCAGTGAGACACATGGCTACACCTTC CASSETHGYTF
NA TRBJ2-7 13 TRBV14 NA TGTGCCAGCAGCCAAGTCAGGGATGGGGAGCAGTACTTC CASSQVRDGEQYF
NA TRBJ1-5 11 TRBV5-8 NA TGTGCCAGCAGCTCCCGGGACACCGCCGACTTT CASSSRDTADF
NA TRBJ1-1 13 TRBV5-6 NA TGTGCCAGCAGACCCGACAGAAACACTGAAGCTTTCTTT CASRPDRNTEAFF
NA TRBJ1-2 15 TRBV3-1/TRBV3-2 TRBD1 TGTGCCAGCAGCCAATCAACCGGAGGGGGCAGGGGCTACACCTTC CASSQSTGGGRGYTF
NA TRBJ2-7 13 TRBV5-1 NA TGCGCCAGCAGCTTGGAACACCTCTACGAGCAGTACTTC CASSLEHLYEQYF
NA TRBJ2-1 16 TRBV15 TRBD2 TGTGCCACCAGCAGAGATCAAAGCGGGGGCCGGGATGAGCAGTTCTTC CATSRDQSGGRDEQFF
NA TRBJ2-1 11 TRBV12-3/TRBV12-4 NA TGTGCCAGCATGGCATGGGCTGAGCAGTTCTTC CASMAWAEQFF
NA TRBJ2-7 14 TRBV2 TRBD2 TGTGCCAGCAGCAGGGAGCGGGGGGCCTACGAGCAGTACTTC CASSRERGAYEQYF
NA TRBJ2-1 16 TRBV5-4 TRBD2 TGTGCCAGCAGCTGGGGACTAGCGGGGGGTTTGAATGAGCAGTTCTTC CASSWGLAGGLNEQFF
few TRBJ1-1 12 TRBV7-2 NA TGTGCCAGCAGCTTTCAATACACTGAAGCTTTCTTT CASSFQYTEAFF
NA TRBJ2-3 16 TRBV9 NA TGTGCCAGCAGCCCCTGGGGGAGGACGGGCACAGATACGCAGTATTTT CASSPWGRTGTDTQYF
NA TRBJ2-1 14 TRBV30 NA TGTGCCTGGAGTACACAGGGCGGATACAATGAGCAGTTCTTC CAWSTQGGYNEQFF
NA TRBJ2-7 16 TRBV18 TRBD2 TGTGCCAGCTCACAATTCGCGGGGGGGCGAACTGACGAGCAGTACTTC CASSQFAGGRTDEQYF
NA TRBJ1-2 12 TRBV9 NA TGTGCCAGCAGGTCTCCAGGGGATGGCTACACCTTC CASRSPGDGYTF